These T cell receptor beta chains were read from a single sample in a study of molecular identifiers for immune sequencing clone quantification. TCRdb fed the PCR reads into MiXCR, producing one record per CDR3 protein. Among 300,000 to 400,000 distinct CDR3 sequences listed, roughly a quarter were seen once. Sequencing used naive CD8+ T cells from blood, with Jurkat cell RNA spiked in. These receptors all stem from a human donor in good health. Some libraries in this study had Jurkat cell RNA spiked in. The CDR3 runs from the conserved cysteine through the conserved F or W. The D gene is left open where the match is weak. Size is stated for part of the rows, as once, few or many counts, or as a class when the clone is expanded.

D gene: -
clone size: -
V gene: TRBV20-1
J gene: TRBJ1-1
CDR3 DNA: TGCAGTGCTAGGCCCACCAGGGGTTTCGCTGAAGCTTTCTTT
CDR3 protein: CSARPTRGFAEAFF

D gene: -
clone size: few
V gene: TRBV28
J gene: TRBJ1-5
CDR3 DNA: TGTGCCACCCAAGACAGCCACAATCAGCCCCAGCATTTT
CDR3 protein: CATQDSHNQPQHF

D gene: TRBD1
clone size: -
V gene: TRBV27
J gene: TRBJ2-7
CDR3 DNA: TGTGCCAGCAGAGACAGGGGATCCCACGAGCAGTACTTC
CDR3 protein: CASRDRGSHEQYF

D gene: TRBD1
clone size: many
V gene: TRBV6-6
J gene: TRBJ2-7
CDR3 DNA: TGTGCCAGCAGTTACCAACCGCGGGACAGGGATGGGCAGTACTTC
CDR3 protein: CASSYQPRDRDGQYF

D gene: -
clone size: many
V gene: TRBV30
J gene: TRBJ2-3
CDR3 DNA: TGTGCCTGGGAGACAGAAGCTGGCACAGATACGCAGTATTTT
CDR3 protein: CAWETEAGTDTQYF

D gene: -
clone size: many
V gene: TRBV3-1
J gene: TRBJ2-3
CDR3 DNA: TGTGCCAGCAGCCAAGCGGGGTTTGGAGCAGATACGCAGTATTTT
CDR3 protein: CASSQAGFGADTQYF

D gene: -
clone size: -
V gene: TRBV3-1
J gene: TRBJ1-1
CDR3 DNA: TGTGCCAGCAGCCTCCTGTATCCGGGGCGCGAGGGCACTGAAGCTTTCTTT
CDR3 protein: CASSLLYPGREGTEAFF

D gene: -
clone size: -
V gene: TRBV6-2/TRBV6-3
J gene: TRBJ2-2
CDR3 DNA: TGTGCCAGCAGTGCCTTGCCAAGCCTGGGCAACACCGGGGAGCTGTTTTTT
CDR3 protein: CASSALPSLGNTGELFF

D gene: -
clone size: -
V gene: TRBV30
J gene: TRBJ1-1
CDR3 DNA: TGTGCCTGGAGTGCCCACAGCGATGCCGGTGAAGCTTTCTTT
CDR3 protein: CAWSAHSDAGEAFF

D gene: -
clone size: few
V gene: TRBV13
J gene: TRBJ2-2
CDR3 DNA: TGTGCCAGCAGCTTAGGCCTCGTCGGGGAGCTGTTTTTT
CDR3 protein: CASSLGLVGELFF

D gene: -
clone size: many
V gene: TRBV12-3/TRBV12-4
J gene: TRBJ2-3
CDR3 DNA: TGTGCCAGCAGTCCCGTAGAGCCCTCTCGGGTAGCAGATACGCAGTATTTT
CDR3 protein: CASSPVEPSRVADTQYF

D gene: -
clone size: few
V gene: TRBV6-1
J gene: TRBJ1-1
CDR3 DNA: TGTGCCAGCAGTGATTTGGGAGTCGACACTGAAGCTTTCTTT
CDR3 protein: CASSDLGVDTEAFF

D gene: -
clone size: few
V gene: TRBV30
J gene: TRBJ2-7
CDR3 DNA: TGTGCCTGGAGTGTACTGAAAGGGCACGAGCAGTACTTC
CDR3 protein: CAWSVLKGHEQYF

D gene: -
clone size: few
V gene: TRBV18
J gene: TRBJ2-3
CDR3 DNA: TGTGCCAGCTCACCATTGGGGAGATCCACAGATACGCAGTATTTT
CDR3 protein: CASSPLGRSTDTQYF

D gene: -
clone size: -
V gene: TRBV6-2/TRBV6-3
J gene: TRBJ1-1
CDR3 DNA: TGTGCCAGCAGTTACTCTCTCTCCCCTTCAGTGAGTGGCGCTTTCTTT
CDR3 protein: CASSYSLSPSVSGAFF

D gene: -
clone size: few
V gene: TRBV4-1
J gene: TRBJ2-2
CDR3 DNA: TGCGCCAGCAGCCAAGTTGCATACGCGAACACCGGGGAGCTGTTTTTT
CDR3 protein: CASSQVAYANTGELFF

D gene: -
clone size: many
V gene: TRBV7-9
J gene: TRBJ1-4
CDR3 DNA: TGTGCCAGCAGTTGGTCAGGGCCGAATGAAAAACTGTTTTTT
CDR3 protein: CASSWSGPNEKLFF

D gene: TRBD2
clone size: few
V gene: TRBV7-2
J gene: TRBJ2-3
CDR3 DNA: TGTGCCAGCAGCCCCCGGGAGTTAACCGGGACTAGCGGGAGGTCCACAGATACGCAGTATTTT
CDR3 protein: CASSPRELTGTSGRSTDTQYF

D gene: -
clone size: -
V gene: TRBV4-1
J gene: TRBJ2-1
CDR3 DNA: TGCGCCAGCAGCCAAGGGGGGCCAAACAATGAGCAGTTCTTC
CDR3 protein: CASSQGGPNNEQFF

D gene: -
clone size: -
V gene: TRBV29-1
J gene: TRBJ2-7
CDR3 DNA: TGCAGCGTTGAAGCTATGGAGAGCACGAGCGAGCAGTACTTC
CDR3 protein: CSVEAMESTSEQYF

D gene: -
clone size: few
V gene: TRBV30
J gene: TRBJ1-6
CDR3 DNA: TGTGCCTGGAGTCGATTGGAGGGGACCTCCTATAATTCACCCCTCCACTTT
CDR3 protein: CAWSRLEGTSYNSPLHF

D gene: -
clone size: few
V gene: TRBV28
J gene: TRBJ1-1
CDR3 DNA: TGTGCCAGCAGCCATGACAGATCAGACACTGAAGCTTTCTTT
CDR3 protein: CASSHDRSDTEAFF

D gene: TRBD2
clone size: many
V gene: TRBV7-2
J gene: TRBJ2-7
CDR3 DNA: TGTGCCAGCAGCTTAGGGGTGGGACTAGCGGCCTACGAGCAGTACTTC
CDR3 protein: CASSLGVGLAAYEQYF

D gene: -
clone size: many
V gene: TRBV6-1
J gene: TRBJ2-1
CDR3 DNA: TGTGCCAGCGGCGAGAACGTCCTCGGACCCTACAATGAGCAGTTCTTC
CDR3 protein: CASGENVLGPYNEQFF

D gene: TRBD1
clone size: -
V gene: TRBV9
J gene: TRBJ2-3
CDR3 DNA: TGTGCCAGCGGGGAGAGGTCTTGGGACAGTAGCACAGATACGCAGTATTTT
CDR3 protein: CASGERSWDSSTDTQYF

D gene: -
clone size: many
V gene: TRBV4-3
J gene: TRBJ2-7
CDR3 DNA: TGCGCCAGCAGCCCGGCGGTCGTGAGTTACGAGCAGTACTTC
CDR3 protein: CASSPAVVSYEQYF

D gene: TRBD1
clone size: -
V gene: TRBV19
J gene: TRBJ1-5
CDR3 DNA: TGTGCCAGTAGCCCGGACAGGGCCCGCCAGCCCCAGCATTTT
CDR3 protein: CASSPDRARQPQHF

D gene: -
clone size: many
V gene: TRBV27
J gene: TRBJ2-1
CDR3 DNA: TGTGCCAGCAGTTACCCCCACAGGAATGAGCAGTTCTTC
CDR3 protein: CASSYPHRNEQFF

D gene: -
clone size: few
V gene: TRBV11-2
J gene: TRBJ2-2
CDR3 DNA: TGTGCCAGCAGCCCACCGCAGGGAAGAGCGAACACCGGGGAGCTGTTTTTT
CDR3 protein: CASSPPQGRANTGELFF

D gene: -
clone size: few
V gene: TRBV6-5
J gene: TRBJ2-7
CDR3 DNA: TGTGCCAGCAGTTACTCGCCCCAAGCCTACGAGCAGTACTTC
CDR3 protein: CASSYSPQAYEQYF

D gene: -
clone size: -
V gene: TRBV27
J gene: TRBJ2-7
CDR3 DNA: TGTGCCAGCAGTTCGACTAGGTGGGGCGAGCAGTACTTC
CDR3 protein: CASSSTRWGEQYF

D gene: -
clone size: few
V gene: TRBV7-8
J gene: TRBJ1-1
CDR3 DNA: TGTGCCAGCAGCTCAGAACCCGACAGGTTGAACACTGAAGCTTTCTTT
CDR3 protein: CASSSEPDRLNTEAFF

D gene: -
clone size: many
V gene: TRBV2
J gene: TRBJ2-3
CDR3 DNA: TGTGCCAGCAGTGAGGCTGGGTTAGATACGCAGTATTTT
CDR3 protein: CASSEAGLDTQYF

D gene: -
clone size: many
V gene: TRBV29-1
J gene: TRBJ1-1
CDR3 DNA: TGCAGCGTTGAAGACCAGGGGCGAGGAGCTTTCTTT
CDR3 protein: CSVEDQGRGAFF

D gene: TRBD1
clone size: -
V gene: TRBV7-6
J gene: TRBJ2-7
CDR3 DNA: TGTGCCAGCAGCCCCGGGACAGGGGGTTACGGGCAGTACTTC
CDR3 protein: CASSPGTGGYGQYF

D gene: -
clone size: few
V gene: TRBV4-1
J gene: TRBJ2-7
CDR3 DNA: TGCGCCAGCAGCCAAGATGGGGGTAACAGGGCCTACGAGCAGTACTTC
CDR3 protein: CASSQDGGNRAYEQYF

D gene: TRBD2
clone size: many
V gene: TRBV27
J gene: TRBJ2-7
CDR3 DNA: TGTGCCAGCAGTCCGACACCTAGCGGGAGGCCCCTCGAGCAGTACTTC
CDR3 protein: CASSPTPSGRPLEQYF

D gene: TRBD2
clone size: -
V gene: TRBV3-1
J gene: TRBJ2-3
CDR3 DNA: TGTGCCAGCAGCCAAGCCTCCGATCTGCGGGGGACGGCGGATACGCAGTATTTT
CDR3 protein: CASSQASDLRGTADTQYF

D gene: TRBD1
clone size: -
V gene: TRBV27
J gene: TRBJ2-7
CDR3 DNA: TGTGCCAGCGGTTTATCGGCCGGGACAGGGGACTACGAGCAGTACTTC
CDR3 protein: CASGLSAGTGDYEQYF